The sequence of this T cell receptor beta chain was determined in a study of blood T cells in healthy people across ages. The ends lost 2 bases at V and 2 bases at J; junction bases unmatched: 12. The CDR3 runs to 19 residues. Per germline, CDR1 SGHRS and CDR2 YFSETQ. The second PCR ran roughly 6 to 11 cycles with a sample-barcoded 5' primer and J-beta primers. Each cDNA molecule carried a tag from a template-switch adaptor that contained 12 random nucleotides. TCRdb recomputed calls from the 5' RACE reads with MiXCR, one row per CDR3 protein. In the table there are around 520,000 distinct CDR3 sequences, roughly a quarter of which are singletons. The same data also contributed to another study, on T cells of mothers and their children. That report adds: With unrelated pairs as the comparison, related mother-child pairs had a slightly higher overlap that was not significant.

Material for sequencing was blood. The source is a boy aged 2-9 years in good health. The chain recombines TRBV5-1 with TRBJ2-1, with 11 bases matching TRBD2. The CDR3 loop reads CASSFAGTSGPLPYNEQFF. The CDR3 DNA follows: TGCGCCAGCAGCTTTGCGGGGACTAGCGGCCCTCTTCCCTACAATGAGCAGTTCTTC.